These T cell receptor beta chains were read from a single sample in a study of T cells in tuberculosis. TCRdb's table, derived via immunoSEQ multiplex PCR, lists solely in-frame clones and lacks some. The sample shows around 45,000 clones, roughly 94% of them seen only once. Sequenced sample: PBMCs. The origin of the receptors is a donor under 30 with latent tuberculosis or without tuberculosis infection. Some clones in this sample may be carry-over from other donors' samples. Both conserved end residues are part of each CDR3. A D gene is named only where the DNA matches it firmly. A clone size is listed for some rows: how often the clone was seen (once, few, many), or a class if it is expanded.

DNA | CDR3 | V | D | size | J
TGTGCCAGCAGTGAATTTGGGGCGTCGACGAACGAGCAGTACTTC | CASSEFGASTNEQYF | TRBV6-1 | . | . | TRBJ2-7
TGTGCCAGCAGCGCCCGGGACTACAATGAGCAGTTCTTC | CASSARDYNEQFF | TRBV14 | . | . | TRBJ2-1
TGTGCCAGCACCCTGGGGTTCCAGGGTCCCTACGAGCAGTACTTC | CASTLGFQGPYEQYF | TRBV6-6 | . | . | TRBJ2-7
TGCGCCAGCAGCCAAGATTTGATGTCAGGGGGCTTGTCTAATGAAAAACTGTTTTTT | CASSQDLMSGGLSNEKLFF | TRBV4-3 | TRBD1 | . | TRBJ1-4
TGCGCCAGCAGCCACCGGACAGGGGGCGAGGGCTATGGCTACACCTTC | CASSHRTGGEGYGYTF | TRBV4-3 | TRBD1 | . | TRBJ1-2
TGTGCCAGCAGGGACAGGGCCCGGGGCACCGGGGAGCTGTTTTTT | CASRDRARGTGELFF | TRBV2 | TRBD1 | . | TRBJ2-2
TGTGCCAGCAGCTTGATCCGGGGTAGCGAGCAGTACTTC | CASSLIRGSEQYF | TRBV5-6 | . | . | TRBJ2-7
TGTGCCAGCAGTAGGGGAGGGACTGAAGCTTTCTTT | CASSRGGTEAFF | TRBV7-9 | . | . | TRBJ1-1
TGTGCCAGCAGTTACTACGGGCAGGGGGGTGGCTACACCTTC | CASSYYGQGGGYTF | TRBV6-5 | TRBD1 | . | TRBJ1-2
TGTGCCAGCAGCTTGGACTACACTGAAGCTTTCTTT | CASSLDYTEAFF | TRBV7-2 | . | . | TRBJ1-1
TGTGCCATCAGTGAAGGGGGAGTCTCCTACAATGAGCAGTTCTTC | CAISEGGVSYNEQFF | TRBV10-3 | . | . | TRBJ2-1
TGTGCCAGCAGCTTGGCCGGGACACCTAACTATGGCTACACCTTC | CASSLAGTPNYGYTF | TRBV5-4 | . | once | TRBJ1-2
TGTGCCAGCAGCGGCCTAGCGGTCCAAGAGACCCAGTACTTC | CASSGLAVQETQYF | TRBV9 | TRBD2 | . | TRBJ2-5
TGTGCCAGCAGCTTAGAAAGCGGGCTCTCCTACGAGCAGTACTTC | CASSLESGLSYEQYF | TRBV7-7 | . | . | TRBJ2-7
TGTGCCAGCAGCCACCTGGGACTAGCGGACCAAGAGACCCAGTACTTC | CASSHLGLADQETQYF | TRBV14 | TRBD2 | . | TRBJ2-5
TGTGCCAGCAGTTTACAGGGGGTTCGGGACACTGAAGCTTTCTTT | CASSLQGVRDTEAFF | TRBV28 | TRBD1 | . | TRBJ1-1
TGTGCCAGCAGCCAAGCGTGGCGGCAACTACAAAATGAGCAGTTCTTC | CASSQAWRQLQNEQFF | TRBV4-2 | . | . | TRBJ2-1
TGTGCCAGCAGCTTATATGTGACAGCGAACACCGGGGAGCTGTTTTTT | CASSLYVTANTGELFF | TRBV7-9 | . | . | TRBJ2-2
TGTGCCAGCAGTGAAGGGACTACCAGCTCCTACGAGCAGTACTTC | CASSEGTTSSYEQYF | TRBV6-1 | . | . | TRBJ2-7
TGTGCCATCAGTGGTGGACAGGGCGAAAATCAGCCCCAGCATTTT | CAISGGQGENQPQHF | TRBV10-3 | TRBD1 | . | TRBJ1-5
TGTGCCAGCAGCCGTATACCCACAGGGACGAGCAATCAGCCCCAGCATTTT | CASSRIPTGTSNQPQHF | TRBV28 | . | . | TRBJ1-5
TGCGCCAGCCTCAATGGTCGGTTCGGCTCCTACAATGAGCAGTTCTTC | CASLNGRFGSYNEQFF | TRBV10-1 | . | . | TRBJ2-1
TGTGCCAGCTCACCGTACCCCAGGGACATTCAGTACTTC | CASSPYPRDIQYF | TRBV18 | . | . | TRBJ2-4
TGTGCCAGTACCAGGGACAGGGGGCAGACTGAAGCTTTCTTT | CASTRDRGQTEAFF | TRBV19 | TRBD1 | . | TRBJ1-1
TGTGCCAGCAGCTTGGGTGGGAGAAACTATGGCTACACCTTC | CASSLGGRNYGYTF | TRBV5-4 | . | . | TRBJ1-2
TGCGCCAGCAGCCCGGGACTAGCGGACTTCAATGAGCAGTTCTTC | CASSPGLADFNEQFF | TRBV5-1 | TRBD2 | . | TRBJ2-1
TGCGCCAGCAGCCAAGATGAAGGGGTCGGAGAAAAACTGTTTTTT | CASSQDEGVGEKLFF | TRBV4-3 | . | . | TRBJ1-4
TGTGCCAGCGGCGACGGGGGACTAGCGCCCTACAATGAGCAGTTCTTC | CASGDGGLAPYNEQFF | TRBV28 | TRBD2 | . | TRBJ2-1
TGTGCCAGCATTACGACAGGCCCACTTCTGGAAGCTTTCTTT | CASITTGPLLEAFF | TRBV6-5 | . | . | TRBJ1-1
TGCGCCAGCAGCTTGACTAGCGGGAACCTCGAGCAGTACTTC | CASSLTSGNLEQYF | TRBV5-1 | TRBD2 | . | TRBJ2-7
TGTGCCAGCAGCCAAGGCGGAGAGACCCTAAGAAACTTTAATCAGCCCCAGCATTTT | CASSQGGETLRNFNQPQHF | TRBV4-2 | . | . | TRBJ1-5
TGTCTAGCGGGCTCCTACAATGAGCAGTTCTTC | CLAGSYNEQFF | TRBV14 | TRBD2 | . | TRBJ2-1
TGTGCCAGCAGTTCCCGGGGACAGAATCAGCCCCAGCATTTT | CASSSRGQNQPQHF | TRBV28 | TRBD1 | . | TRBJ1-5
TGTGCCAGCAGCCTTTCAGGGGGCAATCAGCCCCAGCATTTT | CASSLSGGNQPQHF | TRBV7-6 | . | . | TRBJ1-5
TGTGCCATCAGTGAGTCGATAGCAGGGGGTGGTTACGAGCAGTACTTC | CAISESIAGGGYEQYF | TRBV10-3 | TRBD1 | . | TRBJ2-7
TGTGCCAGCAGCTTCGGCCAGATCGGGGGTGGCTACACCTTC | CASSFGQIGGGYTF | TRBV5-4 | . | . | TRBJ1-2
TGTGCCAGCAGCTTAGATAGTAGAGACAGGGAGAAGCGCAATGAGCAGTTCTTC | CASSLDSRDREKRNEQFF | TRBV11-2 | TRBD1 | . | TRBJ2-1
TGCGCCAGCAGCTTGCAGGGGGCCTTATCTGGAAACACCATATATTTT | CASSLQGALSGNTIYF | TRBV5-1 | TRBD1 | . | TRBJ1-3